The TCR beta chain under discussion was sequenced for a study of beta chain features in type 1 diabetes. Across the study: Over all samples combined, some 99,000,000 sorted cells were examined.

This CDR3 contains 14 residues. The V gene's germline CDR1 is KGHSH and CDR2 LQKENI. V gave up 6 bases and J gave up 4 bases, with 15 bases separating them. In the case of this clone: The antigen is undetermined.

Sorted populations all had greater than 95% purity. Expressed TCRB transcripts got sequenced, as all isolated RNA was reverse transcribed. TCRdb keeps only in-frame clones here, not all; method: immunoSEQ multiplex PCR. The repertoire has around 240,000 clones, 16% of them found once; the top ten carry approximately 0.081%. Findings and limits, study-wide: PCR might pick shorter templates more often, in the same way for patients and controls. Across all four CD4+ subsets, people with type 1 diabetes showed modestly shorter TCRB CDR3s.

The sequencing sample was made of naive CD4+ T cells from blood. The receptor was isolated from a young man with type 1 diabetes. The chain joins TRBV18 to TRBJ1-2; D is undetermined. The CDR3 DNA follows: TGTGCCAGCTCCCCAGTCGGGCAGTTCTATGGCTACACCTTC. Translating gives CASSPVGQFYGYTF.